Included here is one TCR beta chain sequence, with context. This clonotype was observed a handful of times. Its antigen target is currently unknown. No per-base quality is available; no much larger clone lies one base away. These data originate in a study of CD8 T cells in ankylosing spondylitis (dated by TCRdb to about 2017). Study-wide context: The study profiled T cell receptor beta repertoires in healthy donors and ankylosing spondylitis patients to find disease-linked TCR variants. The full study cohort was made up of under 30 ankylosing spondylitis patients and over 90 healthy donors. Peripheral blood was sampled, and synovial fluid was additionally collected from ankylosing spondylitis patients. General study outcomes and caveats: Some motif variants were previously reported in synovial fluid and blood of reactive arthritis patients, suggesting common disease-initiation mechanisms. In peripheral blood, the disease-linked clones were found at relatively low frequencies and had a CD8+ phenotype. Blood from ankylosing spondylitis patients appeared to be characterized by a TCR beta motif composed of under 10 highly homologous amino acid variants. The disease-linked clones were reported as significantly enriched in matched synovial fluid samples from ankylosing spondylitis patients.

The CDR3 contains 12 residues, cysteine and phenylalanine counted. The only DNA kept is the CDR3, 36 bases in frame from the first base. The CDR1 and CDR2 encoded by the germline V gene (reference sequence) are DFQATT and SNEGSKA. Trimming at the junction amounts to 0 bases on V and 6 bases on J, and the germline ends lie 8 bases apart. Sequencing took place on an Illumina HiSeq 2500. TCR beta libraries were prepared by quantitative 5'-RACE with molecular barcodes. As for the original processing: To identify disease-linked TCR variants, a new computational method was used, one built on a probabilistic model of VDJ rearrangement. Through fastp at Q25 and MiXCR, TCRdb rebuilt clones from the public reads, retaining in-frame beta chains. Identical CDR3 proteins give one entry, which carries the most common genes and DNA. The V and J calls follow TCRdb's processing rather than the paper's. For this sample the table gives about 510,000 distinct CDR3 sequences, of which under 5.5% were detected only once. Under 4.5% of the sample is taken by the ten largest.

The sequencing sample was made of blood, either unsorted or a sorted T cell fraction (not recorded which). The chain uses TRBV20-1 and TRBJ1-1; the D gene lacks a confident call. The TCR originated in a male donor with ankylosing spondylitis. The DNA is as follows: TGCAGTGCTAGAGATATGGAGGCTGAAGCTTTCTTT. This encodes CSARDMEAEAFF.